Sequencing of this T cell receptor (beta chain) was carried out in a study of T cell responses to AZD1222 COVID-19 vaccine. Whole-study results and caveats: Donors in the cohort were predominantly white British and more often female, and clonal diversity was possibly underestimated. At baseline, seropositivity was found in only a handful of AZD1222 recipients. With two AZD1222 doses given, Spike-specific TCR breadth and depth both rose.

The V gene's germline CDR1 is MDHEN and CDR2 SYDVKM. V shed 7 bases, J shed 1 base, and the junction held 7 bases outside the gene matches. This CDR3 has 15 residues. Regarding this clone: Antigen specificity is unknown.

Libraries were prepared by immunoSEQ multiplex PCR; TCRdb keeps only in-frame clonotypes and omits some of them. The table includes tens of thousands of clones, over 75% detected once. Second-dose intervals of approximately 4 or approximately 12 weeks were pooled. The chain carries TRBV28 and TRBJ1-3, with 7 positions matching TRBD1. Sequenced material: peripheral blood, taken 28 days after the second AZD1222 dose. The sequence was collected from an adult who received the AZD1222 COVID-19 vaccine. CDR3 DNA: TGTGCCAGCACCCAAGGGGGCTTTTCTGGAAACACCATATATTTT. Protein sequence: CASTQGGFSGNTIYF. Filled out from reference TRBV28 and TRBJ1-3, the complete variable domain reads DVKVTQSSRYLVKRTGEKVFLECVQDMDHENMFWYRQDPGLGLRLIYFSYDVKMKEKGDIPEGYSVSREKKERFSLILESASTNQTSMYLCASTQGGFSGNTIYFGEGSWLTVV.